The rows below give T cell receptor beta chains drawn from one sample of a study of blood T cell repertoires in COVID-19. Clones were read by immunoSEQ multiplex PCR, and TCRdb kept only the in-frame ones, dropping some. The sample lists about 240,000 clones, around four fifths occurring once. Sequencing was carried out using peripheral blood. These receptors all stem from a man under 40 who had recovered from COVID-19. Each CDR3 is given with its conserved first and last residue.

v_call cdr3_aa
TRBV18 CASSPPTGDRGNTIYF
TRBV6-4 CASSVRAGDHNEQFF
TRBV7-9 CASSLGGHPYGYTF
TRBV19 CASSIPGQTQPQHF
TRBV5-4 CASNEGAVGELFF
TRBV13 CASSSNLDLTGIYGYTF
TRBV4-2 CASSQGGGGMRTGELFF
TRBV11-2 CASSISDGRKETQYF
TRBV28 CASSPTRQGIKTDTQYF
TRBV18 CASSPDPGTSQETQYF
TRBV29-1 CSVEDRGSNQPQHF
TRBV2 CASGIDTPVGNTIYF
TRBV6-1 CASSKGLAGGKDEQFF
TRBV6-4 CASSDSVAGTGELFF
TRBV14 CASSRSGGKEKLFF
TRBV29-1 CSVEWGGTTSGNTIYF
TRBV3-1/TRBV3-2 CASSQEGDMKETQYF
TRBV2 CASQAGHSNQPQHF
TRBV7-6 CASRLLAGGPFSTDTQYF
TRBV10-1 CASSESRSRQPQHF
TRBV28 CASSLSRLMNTEAFF
TRBV5-4 CASTLDLRGGYTF
TRBV5-5 CASSLGVREQFF
TRBV5-4 CASSSGGPYEQYF
TRBV2 CASRTRTGNTEAFF
TRBV5-5 CASSVGQLNTEAFF
TRBV14 CASSQDRTSGGSYEQYF
TRBV27 CASSPRASGGAEQFF
TRBV15 CATSRVRGGYTF
TRBV5-5 CASSSGGQGYEKLFF
TRBV2 CASRWGRETQYF
TRBV27 CASSSKGSDTEAFF
TRBV7-9 CASSLATPWTGGSGYTF
TRBV7-9 CASSLRGNTEAFF
TRBV5-1 CASSPLQGALTEAFF
TRBV11-2 CASSPTDRNQPQHF
TRBV12-3/TRBV12-4 CASSPPGGTEAFF
TRBV3-1/TRBV3-2 CASSQDLSSGNTIYF
TRBV5-6 CASSGGQGQETQYF
TRBV5-8 CASSRGGDSVNTEAFF
TRBV3-1/TRBV3-2 CASSMLAGRRTGELFF
TRBV5-1 CASSSGLAGGPFEEQYF
TRBV5-4 CASSPGGNEQFF
TRBV18 CASSPGAGGYTF